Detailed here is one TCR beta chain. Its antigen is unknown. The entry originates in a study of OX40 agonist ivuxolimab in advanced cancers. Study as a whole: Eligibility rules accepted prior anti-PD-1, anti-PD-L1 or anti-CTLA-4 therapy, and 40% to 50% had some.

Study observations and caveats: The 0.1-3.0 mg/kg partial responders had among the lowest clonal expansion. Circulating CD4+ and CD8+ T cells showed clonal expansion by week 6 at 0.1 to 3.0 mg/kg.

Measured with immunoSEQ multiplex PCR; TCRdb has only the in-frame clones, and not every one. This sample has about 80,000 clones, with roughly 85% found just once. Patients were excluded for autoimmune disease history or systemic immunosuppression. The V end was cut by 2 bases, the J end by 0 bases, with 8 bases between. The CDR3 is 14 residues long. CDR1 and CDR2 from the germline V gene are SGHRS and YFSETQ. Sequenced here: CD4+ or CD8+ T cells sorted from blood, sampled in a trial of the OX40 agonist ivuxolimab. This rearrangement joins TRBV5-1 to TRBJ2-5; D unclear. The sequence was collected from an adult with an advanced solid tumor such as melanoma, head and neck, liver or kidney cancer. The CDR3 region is CASSFSSNQETQYF. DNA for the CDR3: TGCGCCAGCAGCTTTTCGAGTAACCAAGAGACCCAGTACTTC.